This TCR beta chain was obtained from a study of cytomegalovirus exposure and HLA in healthy donors. Study as a whole: The same platform was used for the 100 to 150 validation repertoires as for the approximately 730 first-cohort repertoires, as reported in a later analysis.

TCRdb's table, derived via immunoSEQ multiplex PCR, lists solely in-frame clones and lacks some. The sample consists of 130,000 to 150,000 clones, 90% to 95% of them appearing once. The donors formed part of the 120-subject validation cohort, distinct from the roughly 620-subject first cohort. Comments on this clone: Its antigen is undetermined.

The CDR3 contains 14 residues. CDR1 is SGHVS and CDR2 is FQNEAQ in the germline V gene. V lost 5 bases and J 1 base, leaving 12 bases between the germline ends. Notes on the study in general: For most TCR sequences rarity was the rule, although some public TCRs occurred in many donors.

This receptor was taken from a young man in good health and CMV-seronegative. The source material was PBMCs. V gene TRBV7-8 combines with J gene TRBJ2-7; D is unclear. CDR3 sequence reads: CASSLRQVSYEQYF. The CDR3 nucleotides are TGTGCCAGCAGCCTCCGGCAGGTATCCTACGAGCAGTACTTC.